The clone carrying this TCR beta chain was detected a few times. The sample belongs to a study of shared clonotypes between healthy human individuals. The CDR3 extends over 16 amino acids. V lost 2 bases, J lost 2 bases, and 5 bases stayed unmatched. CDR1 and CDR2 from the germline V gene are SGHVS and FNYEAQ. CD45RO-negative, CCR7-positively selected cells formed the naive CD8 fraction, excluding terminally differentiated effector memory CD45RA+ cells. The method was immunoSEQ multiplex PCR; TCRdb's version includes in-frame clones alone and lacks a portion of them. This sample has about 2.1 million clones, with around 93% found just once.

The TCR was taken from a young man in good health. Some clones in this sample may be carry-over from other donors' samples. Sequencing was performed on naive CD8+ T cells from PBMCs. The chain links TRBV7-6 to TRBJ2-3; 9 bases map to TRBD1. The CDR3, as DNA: TGTGCCAGCAGCTTAATCGGGACAGGGCCCACAGATACGCAGTATTTT. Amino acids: CASSLIGTGPTDTQYF.